These 6 T cell receptor beta chains came from one sample sequenced in a study of control samples from healthy donors and cancer patients. Generated by immunoSEQ multiplex PCR, the TCRdb table keeps only in-frame clones and is missing some. The table lists around 120,000 clones, about 90% of them singletons. The sequenced sample consisted of blood. The receptors were sampled from a man aged 55 to 70 in good health.

To note about this clone: Other DNA sequences of this sample code for an identical CDR3. The chain has TRBV6-1 and TRBJ1-3, with 9 bases matching TRBD1. Germline CDR1 MNHNS, CDR2 SASEGT. V shed 3 bases and J 3 bases; nucleotides not matched to a gene: 3. The CDR3 consists of 15 residues. CDR3 region: CASSDGTGSGNTIYF. CDR3 DNA sequence: TGTGCCAGCAGTGATGGGACAGGGAGTGGAAACACCATATATTTT.

This chain joins TRBV19 and TRBJ2-7; 7 bases fit TRBD1. Germline V gives CDR1 LNHDA, CDR2 SQIVND (reference sequence). This CDR3 has 14 amino acids. V dropped 6 bases and J dropped 0; count of bases not matched to a gene: 5. CDR3 DNA: TGTGCCAGTAGCTCTTGGGACAGCTCCTACGAGCAGTACTTC. Protein sequence: CASSSWDSSYEQYF. Full variable domain (outside the CDR3, taken from reference TRBV19 and TRBJ2-7): DGGITQSPKYLFRKEGQNVTLSCEQNLNHDAMYWYRQDPGQGLRLIYYSQIVNDFQKGDIAEGYSVSREKKESFPLTVTSAQKNPTAFYLCASSSWDSSYEQYFGPGTRLTVT.

The chain has TRBV5-1 and TRBJ1-4, with D tentatively TRBD1 (6 bases). Trimming took 6 bases from V and 8 from J, leaving 17 bases between them. The CDR3 is 14 residues long. Germline V gene lookup returns CDR1 SGHRS and CDR2 YFSETQ. The chain's CDR3 is CASTYQGGYEKLFF. The CDR3 DNA reads TGCGCCAGCACCTATCAAGGGGGATACGAAAAACTGTTTTTT.

The chain has TRBV19 and TRBJ1-1; 12 bases fit TRBD1. Germline-derived CDR1 and CDR2 are LNHDA and SQIVND (reference sequence). V lost 7 bases to trimming and J lost 2 bases; unmatched junction nucleotides: 11. This CDR3 spans 17 amino acids. CDR3 DNA: TGTGCCAGTATAACTTTGGGACAGGGGGCTCGAAACACTGAAGCTTTCTTT. Translated, it gives CASITLGQGARNTEAFF. The full variable domain, rest sourced from reference TRBV19 and TRBJ1-1, is DGGITQSPKYLFRKEGQNVTLSCEQNLNHDAMYWYRQDPGQGLRLIYYSQIVNDFQKGDIAEGYSVSREKKESFPLTVTSAQKNPTAFYLCASITLGQGARNTEAFFGQGTRLTVV.

The rearrangement uses TRBV9 and TRBJ1-4; TRBD1 aligns across 7 bases. CDR3 size: 16 residues. J was trimmed by 3 bases and V by 0 bases; bases with no gene match: 5. The germline V gene encodes CDR1 SGDLS and CDR2 YYNGEE. In DNA, the CDR3 is TGTGCCAGCAGCGTAGCTTGGGGACAGTCTAATGAAAAACTGTTTTTT. It yields the protein CASSVAWGQSNEKLFF. Filled out from reference TRBV9 and TRBJ1-4, the complete variable domain reads DSGVTQTPKHLITATGQRVTLRCSPRSGDLSVYWYQQSLDQGLQFLIQYYNGEERAKGNILERFSAQQFPDLHSELNLSSLELGDSALYFCASSVAWGQSNEKLFFGSGTQLSVL.

This clone has just a few counts. The V gene is TRBV3-1 (or the pseudogene TRBV3-2), the J gene TRBJ2-7; D is possibly TRBD2 (5 bases). V dropped 1 base and J dropped 4 bases, with 5 bases sitting between them. The CDR3 is 12 residues long. The germline gives CDR1 LGHDT, CDR2 YNNKEL (reference sequence). For the CDR3, the DNA is TGTGCCAGCAGCCAAGCGGGGTACGAGCAGTACTTC. Translation gives CASSQAGYEQYF.